These 14 T cell receptor beta chains originate from one sample sequenced in a study of CD8 T cells in cerebrospinal fluid in Alzheimer's disease. Using the 10x single-cell sequencing reads, TCRdb records one entry per CDR3 protein without DNA. Recorded for this sample: 1,400 to 1,500 distinct CDR3 sequences. Sequenced sample: cerebrospinal fluid. All receptors derive from a human donor with Alzheimer's disease.

Its frequency marks this clonotype as medium-sized. This chain connects TRBV14 to TRBJ2-7; the D gene TCRdb calls, TRBD1, cannot be checked with no DNA. The germline V gene has CDR1 SGHDN and CDR2 FVKESK. This CDR3 region has 16 residues. Here the CDR3 reads CASSHSWTALSYEQYF.

Considering frequency, this clonotype is medium-sized. The chain combines TRBV5-1 with TRBJ2-5; absent DNA, TCRdb's TRBD1 call cannot be checked. This CDR3 contains 14 residues. Germline CDR1 SGHRS, CDR2 YFSETQ. The CDR3: CASSLDGSSGAQYF.

This clonotype is deemed medium-sized by its frequency. This rearrangement joins TRBV27 to TRBJ2-1; absent DNA, TCRdb's TRBD1 call cannot be checked. The germline V gene encodes CDR1 MNHEY and CDR2 SMNVEV (reference sequence). This CDR3 has 14 residues. The CDR3 loop reads CASSLQGANYEQFF.

By frequency, this clonotype registers medium-sized. The V and J genes are TRBV20-1 and TRBJ2-3; with no DNA, the TCRdb D assignment of TRBD1 cannot be verified. There are 15 residues in the CDR3. CDR1 DFQATT and CDR2 SNEGSKA come from the germline V gene (reference sequence). CDR3: CSAFTGEDSTDTQYF.

This clonotype shows up as medium-sized (0.01 to 0.1%) by frequency. The V call is TRBV7-2, the J call TRBJ1-4; TCRdb's assignment of TRBD1 cannot be checked, as there is no DNA. Germline V gene lookup returns CDR1 SGHTA and CDR2 FQGNSA. The length of the CDR3 is 15 residues. CDR3 sequence reads: CASPPSDRGGEKLFF.

Judged by frequency, this clonotype is large (0.1 to 1%). The chain links TRBV18 to TRBJ2-7; TCRdb reports TRBD1, a call that lacks DNA to check it against. The CDR3 length is 14 residues. The germline V gene encodes CDR1 KGHSH and CDR2 LQKENI. The CDR3 spells CASSPQGYSYEQYF.

Considering frequency, this clonotype is medium-sized. The chain employs TRBV5-1 and TRBJ2-7; there is no DNA to check the TCRdb D call of TRBD1. The CDR3 contains 15 residues. CDR1 and CDR2 from the germline V gene are SGHRS and YFSETQ. Here the CDR3 reads CASSFGQARSYEQYF.

This clonotype is identified as medium-sized from frequency. The V call is TRBV7-9, the J call TRBJ2-2. The germline CDR1 and CDR2 sequences are SEHNR and FQNEAQ (reference sequence). The CDR3 sequence is 13 residues long. CDR3 sequence reads: CASSLINTGELFF.

The chain links TRBV9 to TRBJ2-7; the D call of TRBD2 rests on TCRdb alone, since no DNA is present to check it. Germline V gene lookup returns CDR1 SGDLS and CDR2 YYNGEE. CDR3 length equals 14 residues. CDR3 region: CASSVGGGGTDQYF.

This clonotype is labeled medium-sized based on frequency. The chain carries TRBV6-5 and TRBJ2-3; the D gene TCRdb calls, TRBD2, cannot be checked with no DNA. Germline-derived CDR1 and CDR2 are MNHEY and SVGAGI. There are 15 residues in the CDR3. The CDR3 region is CASSYEASPPNTQYF.

This clonotype is labeled medium-sized based on frequency. The chain couples TRBV4-2 to TRBJ2-3; TCRdb proposes TRBD2, but this gene call is untestable without DNA. The CDR3 is 20 residues long. Per germline, CDR1 LGHNA and CDR2 YNFKEQ. CDR3 sequence: CASSQDIGLAGFSSTDTQYF.

This clonotype shows up as medium-sized by frequency. CDR3 loop: CSVGGQGSIYEQYF. V gene TRBV29-1 combines with J gene TRBJ2-7; TCRdb lists TRBD1, though no DNA is available to test this call. The CDR3 sequence is 14 residues long. Germline assignment: CDR1 SQVTM and CDR2 ANQGSEA.

The chain joins TRBV12-3 or TRBV12-4 to TRBJ2-2; TCRdb lists TRBD2, though no DNA is available to test this call. CDR3 size: 15 residues. CDR3 residues: CASSFRLAGAGELFF.

This clonotype is identified as medium-sized from frequency. The chain joins TRBV15 to TRBJ2-3. The CDR3 covers 12 residues. The germline V gene encodes CDR1 LNHNV and CDR2 YYDKDF (reference sequence). This CDR3 is CATSRDVDTQYF.